This T cell receptor (beta chain) was sequenced during a study of cytomegalovirus exposure and HLA in healthy donors. General study points: While the bulk of TCR sequences proved rare, some public TCRs turned up in many donors. Immune exposure information comprised only CMV serostatus.

Primers: 60 Vbeta forward and 13 Jbeta reverse. The data were produced by immunoSEQ multiplex PCR, yet TCRdb's version contains in-frame clones alone and is incomplete. This sample has more than 150,000 clones, with 76% found just once. This clone was counted once. What it recognizes is unknown. This receptor was obtained from a woman aged 25 to 45 in good health and CMV-seropositive. The sequencing sample was made of PBMCs.

The CDR3 sequence: CASSPSPGNGHEQYF. The CDR3 coding sequence is TGTGCCAGCTCACCATCCCCCGGGAACGGCCACGAGCAGTACTTC. The rearrangement joins TRBV18 to TRBJ2-5; perhaps TRBD2 as D (5 bases). The last part of the DNA fits TRBJ2-7 better; the J call may be wrong. The CDR3 loop spans 15 amino acids. Germline CDR1 and CDR2: KGHSH and LQKENI.